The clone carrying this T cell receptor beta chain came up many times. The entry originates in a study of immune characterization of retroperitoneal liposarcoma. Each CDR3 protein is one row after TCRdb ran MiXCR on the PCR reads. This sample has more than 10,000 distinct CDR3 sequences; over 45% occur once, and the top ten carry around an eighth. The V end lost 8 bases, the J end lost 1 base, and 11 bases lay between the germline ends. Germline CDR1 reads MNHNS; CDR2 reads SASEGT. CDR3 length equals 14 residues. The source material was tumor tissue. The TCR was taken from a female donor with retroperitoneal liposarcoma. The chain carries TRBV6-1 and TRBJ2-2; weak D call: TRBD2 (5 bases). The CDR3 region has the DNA TGTGCCAGCCTTGAGCGGAAGAACACCGGGGAGCTGTTTTTT. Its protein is CASLERKNTGELFF.